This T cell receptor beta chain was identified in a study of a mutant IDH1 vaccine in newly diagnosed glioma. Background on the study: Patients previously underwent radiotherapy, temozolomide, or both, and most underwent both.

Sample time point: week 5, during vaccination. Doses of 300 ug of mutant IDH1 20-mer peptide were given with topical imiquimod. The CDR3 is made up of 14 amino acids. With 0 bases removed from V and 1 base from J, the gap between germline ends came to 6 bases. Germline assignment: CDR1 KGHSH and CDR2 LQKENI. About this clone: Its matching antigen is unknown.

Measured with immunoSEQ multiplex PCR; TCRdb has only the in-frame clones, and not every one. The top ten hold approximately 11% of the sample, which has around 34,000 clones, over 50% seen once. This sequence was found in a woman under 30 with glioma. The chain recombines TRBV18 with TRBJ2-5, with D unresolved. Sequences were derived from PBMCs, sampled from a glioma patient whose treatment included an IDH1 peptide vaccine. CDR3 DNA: TGTGCCAGCTCACCACCGAACAGCCAAGAGACCCAGTACTTC. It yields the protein CASSPPNSQETQYF. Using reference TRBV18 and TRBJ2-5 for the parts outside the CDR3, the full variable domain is NAGVMQNPRHLVRRRGQEARLRCSPMKGHSHVYWYRQLPEEGLKFMVYLQKENIIDESGMPKERFSAEFPKEGPSILRIQQVVRGDSAAYFCASSPPNSQETQYFGPGTRLLVL.